The 17 T cell receptor beta chains listed next were all sequenced from one sample in a study of Ad26.COV2.S vaccination and SARS-CoV-2 variants. The data were produced by immunoSEQ multiplex PCR, yet TCRdb's version contains in-frame clones alone and is incomplete. This table holds about 440,000 clones, 80% to 95% found once. Indicated treatment: some 19 received Ad26.COV2.S at low or high dose, single or two shots; about 5 received placebo; per-sample allocation not given. Each sample was drawn 63 days after the first injection (of vaccine or placebo). The source material was peripheral blood, sampled in a trial of Ad26.COV2.S vaccine versus placebo. These receptors were collected from a person between 18 and 60 years old who received the Ad26.COV2.S COVID-19 vaccine or a placebo.

The chain has TRBV10-3 and TRBJ1-1; TRBD1 is a possible D gene (6 bases). The V gene's germline CDR1 is ENHRY and CDR2 SYGVKD. CDR3 length: 13 residues. Trimming took off 2 bases at V and 8 bases at J, with 12 bases between the two ends. The CDR3, as DNA: TGTGCCATCAGTGAGACTTTAGGGGGAGAAGCTTTCTTT. Its translation is CAISETLGGEAFF.

CDR3 nucleotides: TGTGCCTGGAGTGTAAAGAGCGTAGGGCAAGAGACCCAGTACTTC. It specifies CAWSVKSVGQETQYF. The gene calls are TRBV30 and TRBJ2-5; the D is unclear. The CDR3 spans 15 residues. CDR1 is GTSNPN, CDR2 SVGIG, per germline (reference sequence). Trimming cost V 0 bases and J 2 bases, with 13 bases left between them.

Here the CDR3 reads CASSSPRRASGRALADTQYF. The DNA of the CDR3 is TGTGCCAGCAGTTCTCCACGCCGGGCTAGCGGGAGGGCCCTCGCAGATACGCAGTATTTT. V gene TRBV13 combines with J gene TRBJ2-3; 12 nucleotides match TRBD2. Germline lookup yields CDR1 PRHDT and CDR2 FYEKMQ (reference sequence). After removal of 6 bases from V and 4 bases from J, the junction contained 20 bases not matched to a gene. The CDR3 covers 20 residues.

V gene TRBV7-9 combines with J gene TRBJ2-1, with unresolved D. V gave up 5 bases and J gave up 1 base, with 15 bases separating them. The CDR3 contains 16 residues. Germline lookup yields CDR1 SEHNR and CDR2 FQNEAQ (reference sequence). CDR3 amino acids: CASSPPPPGSYNEQFF. CDR3 DNA sequence: TGTGCCAGCAGCCCCCCCCCGCCCGGGTCCTACAATGAGCAGTTCTTC.

This sequence joins TRBV20-1 and TRBJ2-5; 9 nucleotides match TRBD1. This CDR3 comprises 18 residues. The V gene's germline CDR1 is DFQATT and CDR2 SNEGSKA (reference sequence). With V trimmed by 3 bases and J by 5 bases, 19 bases remained unmatched. CDR3 in amino acids: CSASRGSIQGARMETQYF. The CDR3 DNA reads TGCAGTGCTAGTCGGGGGAGCATACAGGGGGCTAGGATGGAGACCCAGTACTTC.

The CDR3 DNA reads as TGCAGCGTTGAAGACAGGGGGGGCGAGCAGTACTTC. It encodes CSVEDRGGEQYF. The chain joins TRBV29-1 to TRBJ2-7; D might be TRBD1 or TRBD2, each matching 7 bases. The CDR3 runs 12 residues. Germline loops: CDR1 SQVTM, CDR2 ANQGSEA. Trimming left V 0 bases short and J 6 bases short, with 9 bases between.

This clone was counted a single time. J is TRBJ2-3 and V is TRBV28, with TRBD2 identical over 9 bases. V dropped 6 bases and J dropped 2; count of bases not matched to a gene: 6. Germline CDR1 and CDR2: MDHEN and SYDVKM. This CDR3 contains 15 residues. The CDR3 spells CASRVSGGYTDTQYF. The CDR3 nucleotides are TGTGCCAGCAGAGTTAGCGGGGGATACACAGATACGCAGTATTTT.

The gene calls are TRBV28 and TRBJ2-3; a possible D gene is TRBD2 (6 bases). The length of the CDR3 is 14 residues. Germline lookup yields CDR1 MDHEN and CDR2 SYDVKM. V dropped 7 bases and J dropped 4 bases, with 15 bases sitting between them. For the CDR3, the DNA is TGTGCCAGCAACGGACTAACGAGGGCAGATACGCAGTATTTT. Translated, it gives CASNGLTRADTQYF.

The chain has TRBV19 and TRBJ2-1; a possible D gene is TRBD2 (6 bases). Trimming cost V 5 bases and J 7 bases, with 21 bases left between them. Germline CDR1 and CDR2: LNHDA and SQIVND (reference sequence). The CDR3 extends over 16 amino acids. CDR3 residues: CASSPPPRDSRNEQFF. Here the CDR3 DNA reads TGTGCCAGTAGTCCCCCGCCCCGGGACTCGAGGAATGAGCAGTTCTTC.

In the case of this clone: This sample also contains other DNA sequences that code for the same CDR3. The chain uses TRBV18 and TRBJ1-5; D not certain. The CDR3 covers 14 residues. V shed 2 bases and J shed 2 bases, with 7 bases lying between them. Germline V gives CDR1 KGHSH, CDR2 LQKENI. Written as DNA, the CDR3 is TGTGCCAGCTCACCATCAGCTGGCAATCAGCCCCAGCATTTT. Its translation: CASSPSAGNQPQHF.

This chain's CDR3 is CASSLSGDRVGELFF. CDR3 DNA: TGTGCCAGCAGTTTATCGGGGGACAGGGTGGGGGAGCTGTTTTTT. The chain carries TRBV27 and TRBJ2-2; 9 bases match TRBD1. Germline lookup yields CDR1 MNHEY and CDR2 SMNVEV (reference sequence). V shed 0 bases and J 8 bases; nucleotides not matched to a gene: 4. The CDR3 runs 15 residues.

The V and J genes are TRBV24-1 and TRBJ2-3; 9 nucleotides line up with TRBD1. Unmatched junction bases numbered 8, after V lost 5 bases and J lost 3 bases. CDR3 length equals 16 residues. The germline V gene has CDR1 KGHDR and CDR2 SFDVKD. CDR3 region: CATSAPGQGGTDTQYF. As DNA, the CDR3 is TGTGCCACCAGTGCTCCGGGACAGGGTGGTACAGATACGCAGTATTTT.

The chain recombines TRBV11-2 with TRBJ2-7, with D tentatively TRBD2 (6 bases). The CDR3 has 13 residues. Germline lookup yields CDR1 SGHAT and CDR2 FQNNGV. Deletions cut 2 bases from V and 3 bases from J, with 8 bases between. CDR3 in amino acids: CASSLFGGYEQYF. The DNA of the CDR3 is TGTGCCAGCAGCTTATTCGGGGGCTACGAGCAGTACTTC.

The chain links TRBV11-2 to TRBJ2-3, with D tentatively TRBD1 (5 bases). This CDR3 region has 16 residues. V lost 0 bases, J lost 0 bases, and 10 bases lay in between. Per germline, CDR1 SGHAT and CDR2 FQNNGV. CDR3 residues: CASSLDGALSTDTQYF. The DNA for the CDR3 is TGTGCCAGCAGCTTAGATGGGGCCTTGAGCACAGATACGCAGTATTTT.

The chain carries TRBV7-9 and TRBJ2-7; 7 bases agree with TRBD1. CDR1 SEHNR and CDR2 FQNEAQ come from the germline V gene (reference sequence). The junction had 7 bases not matched to a gene; V was cut back by 4 bases and J by 4 bases. This CDR3 spans 14 amino acids. The CDR3 is CASSSWTGSYEQYF. The CDR3 coding sequence is TGTGCCAGCAGCTCGTGGACAGGATCTTACGAGCAGTACTTC.

CDR3 sequence: CASSVLPILAGQETQYF. DNA of the CDR3: TGTGCCAGCAGCGTACTCCCTATATTGGCGGGGCAAGAGACCCAGTACTTC. J is TRBJ2-5 and V is TRBV9, with D tentatively TRBD2 (6 bases). Germline values: CDR1 SGDLS, CDR2 YYNGEE. The CDR3 sequence is 17 residues long. Trimming cost V 1 base and J 2 bases, with 18 bases left between them.

This chain connects TRBV3-1 (or the pseudogene TRBV3-2) to TRBJ2-1; D is undetermined. CDR1 and CDR2 from the germline V gene are LGHDT and YNNKEL (reference sequence). The V gene lost 2 bases and the J gene lost 8 bases, with 4 bases spanning the gap. The CDR3 has 11 amino acids. CDR3 bases: TGTGCCAGCAGCCAATTAGATGAGCAGTTCTTC. It yields the protein CASSQLDEQFF.